These T cell receptor beta chains were read from a single sample in a study of shared clonotypes between healthy human individuals. Sequenced by immunoSEQ multiplex PCR; TCRdb stores in-frame clones only, minus some. The sample yields some 2.4 million clones, approximately 93% seen once. Sequenced: naive CD4+ T cells from PBMCs. The receptors were sampled from a man in his late teens or twenties in good health. Some clones in this sample may be carry-over from other donors' samples. CDR3s include the opening cysteine and the closing phenylalanine or tryptophan. D genes are given only for firm matches. Expanded clones are given a class, and other clones once, few, many or no size at all.

j_gene	d_gene	v_gene	abundance	len	CDR3aa	CDR3nt
TRBJ2-3	NA	TRBV5-1	NA	14	CASSLQTSTDTQYF	TGCGCCAGCAGCTTACAGACGTCCACAGATACGCAGTATTTT
TRBJ2-1	NA	TRBV5-5	NA	15	CASSFRGGPPSEQFF	TGTGCCAGCAGCTTTCGGGGAGGCCCCCCCAGTGAGCAGTTCTTC
TRBJ1-1	NA	TRBV5-1	NA	13	CASSYSDSLEAFF	TGCGCCAGCAGCTATTCAGACTCCTTAGAAGCTTTCTTT
TRBJ1-2	NA	TRBV19	once	15	CASMRGGSGSYGYTF	TGTGCCAGTATGCGGGGGGGATCTGGGTCCTATGGCTACACCTTC
TRBJ2-5	TRBD2	TRBV4-2	once	18	CASSHRLREGLEQETQYF	TGTGCCAGCAGCCATCGACTGCGGGAGGGCCTGGAACAAGAGACCCAGTACTTC
TRBJ1-2	NA	TRBV6-5	NA	14	CASSYSRGNYGYTF	TGTGCCAGCAGTTACTCGCGGGGTAACTATGGCTACACCTTC
TRBJ2-5	TRBD1	TRBV28	NA	13	CASYRQGRETQYF	TGTGCCAGCTACCGACAGGGCCGGGAGACCCAGTACTTC
TRBJ2-3	NA	TRBV6-5	NA	13	CASSPPGTDTQYF	TGTGCCAGCAGCCCTCCCGGCACAGATACGCAGTATTTT
TRBJ1-4	NA	TRBV19	NA	14	CASSTTATNEKLFF	TGTGCCAGTAGTACTACAGCAACTAATGAAAAACTGTTTTTT
TRBJ1-4	NA	TRBV5-8	NA	14	CASFWDIQNEKLFF	TGTGCCAGTTTTTGGGACATTCAGAATGAAAAACTGTTTTTT
TRBJ2-7	TRBD1	TRBV9	once	15	CASSATGTGGYEQYF	TGTGCCAGCAGCGCAACCGGGACAGGGGGTTACGAGCAGTACTTC
TRBJ1-2	NA	TRBV27	NA	17	CASSPTRDGLFNYGYTF	TGTGCCAGCAGCCCAACCCGGGACGGACTTTTTAACTATGGCTACACCTTC
TRBJ2-2	NA	TRBV5-1	NA	14	CASSRRGNTGELFF	TGCGCCAGCAGTCGGCGGGGGAACACCGGGGAGCTGTTTTTT
TRBJ2-1	TRBD2	TRBV2	NA	14	CASNPSGAYNEQFF	TGTGCCAGCAACCCTAGCGGGGCTTACAATGAGCAGTTCTTC
TRBJ2-5	TRBD1	TRBV2	NA	15	CASREDRGRIETQYF	TGTGCCAGCAGGGAAGACAGGGGGCGCATCGAGACCCAGTACTTC
TRBJ2-7	TRBD2	TRBV5-1	NA	15	CASSPLAGGPYEQYF	TGCGCCAGCAGCCCACTAGCGGGAGGGCCCTACGAGCAGTACTTC
TRBJ1-1	TRBD1	TRBV6-5	NA	16	CASSYLRQGRWPEAFF	TGTGCCAGCAGTTACTTACGACAGGGAAGGTGGCCTGAAGCTTTCTTT
TRBJ1-5	NA	TRBV19	NA	19	CASSMGTGRLPQSGQPQHF	TGTGCCAGTAGTATGGGGACCGGAAGGCTGCCCCAGTCGGGTCAGCCCCAGCATTTT
TRBJ1-4	TRBD1	TRBV7-9	NA	16	CASSLGQGRTNEKLFF	TGTGCCAGCAGCCTAGGACAGGGGAGGACTAATGAAAAACTGTTTTTT
TRBJ1-2	TRBD1	TRBV10-3	NA	14	CAIRQGAVVYGYTF	TGTGCCATCCGACAGGGAGCCGTGGTATATGGCTACACCTTC
TRBJ1-5	NA	TRBV10-3	few	15	CAISAAGVSNQPQHF	TGTGCCATCAGTGCGGCGGGGGTTAGCAATCAGCCCCAGCATTTT
TRBJ1-2	NA	TRBV6-6	NA	11	CASSPYNGYTF	TGTGCCAGCTCCCCGTACAATGGCTACACCTTC
TRBJ2-5	NA	TRBV15	NA	17	CATSREVGGEGKGTQYF	TGTGCCACCAGCAGAGAAGTCGGGGGAGAGGGAAAAGGGACCCAGTACTTC
TRBJ1-5	TRBD1	TRBV19	NA	15	CASSISGQGNQPQHF	TGTGCCAGTAGTATCTCTGGACAGGGCAATCAGCCCCAGCATTTT
TRBJ1-5	TRBD1	TRBV2	NA	14	CASSEWDRNQPQHF	TGTGCCAGCAGTGAATGGGACAGAAATCAGCCCCAGCATTTT
TRBJ2-3	NA	TRBV7-7	NA	16	CASSLGSSPLTDTQYF	TGTGCCAGCAGCTTAGGATCGAGTCCCCTCACAGATACGCAGTATTTT
TRBJ2-7	TRBD1	TRBV5-4	once	16	CASSPGTGKGSYEQYF	TGTGCCAGCAGCCCCGGGACAGGGAAGGGCTCCTACGAGCAGTACTTC
TRBJ1-2	NA	TRBV30	once	14	CAWSVVQGIGGYTF	TGTGCCTGGAGTGTCGTACAGGGTATTGGTGGCTACACCTTC
TRBJ2-3	TRBD2	TRBV5-1	NA	15	CASSSGGLAGDTQYF	TGCGCCAGCAGCTCAGGCGGACTAGCGGGAGATACGCAGTATTTT
TRBJ1-5	TRBD1	TRBV27	NA	16	CASSPYRGRWNQPQHF	TGTGCCAGCAGTCCATACAGGGGGCGGTGGAATCAGCCCCAGCATTTT
TRBJ1-2	NA	TRBV5-1	NA	14	CASSMDLENYGFTF	TGCGCCAGCAGCATGGACCTTGAAAACTATGGCTTCACCTTC
TRBJ1-3	NA	TRBV28	once	14	CASRRASPGNTIYF	TGTGCCAGCAGGCGGGCCTCACCTGGAAACACCATATACTTT
TRBJ2-1	NA	TRBV11-3	NA	13	CASSLENRVQQFF	TGTGCCAGCAGCTTAGAGAACAGAGTCCAGCAGTTCTTC
TRBJ1-2	NA	TRBV18	NA	12	CASSPHGYGYTF	TGTGCCAGCTCACCACACGGGTATGGCTACACCTTC
TRBJ2-3	TRBD2	TRBV4-3	once	17	CASSQDSLAGSTDTQYF	TGCGCCAGCAGCCAAGATTCACTAGCGGGGTCCACAGATACGCAGTATTTT
TRBJ1-2	NA	TRBV7-2	NA	14	CASSLGGTMYGYTF	TGTGCCAGCAGCTTAGGTGGGACAATGTATGGCTACACCTTC
TRBJ2-7	NA	TRBV10-3	NA	14	CAISEGSGSYEQYF	TGTGCCATCAGTGAGGGGAGCGGATCCTACGAGCAGTACTTC
TRBJ2-2	NA	TRBV28	NA	15	CASWTGTVNTGELFF	TGTGCCAGCTGGACTGGGACTGTGAACACCGGGGAGCTGTTTTTT
TRBJ1-1	NA	TRBV7-9	NA	13	CASSLQGRTEAFF	TGTGCCAGCAGCTTACAGGGGCGGACTGAAGCTTTCTTT
TRBJ1-1	NA	TRBV6-5	NA	14	CASSRNIDFAEAFF	TGTGCCAGCAGCCGGAATATAGATTTCGCTGAAGCTTTCTTT
TRBJ2-3	NA	TRBV12-2	NA	15	CASRLSGGRGHTQYF	TGTGCAAGTCGCTTGAGCGGGGGAAGGGGACATACGCAGTATTTT
TRBJ2-7	NA	TRBV19	NA	14	CASSTGVPGYEQYF	TGTGCCAGTAGTACAGGGGTTCCGGGGTACGAGCAGTACTTC
TRBJ2-5	TRBD1	TRBV27	NA	14	CASSEGQIQETQYF	TGTGCCAGCAGTGAGGGACAGATCCAAGAGACCCAGTACTTC
TRBJ2-5	TRBD1	TRBV28	NA	16	CASTPLGARGQETQYF	TGTGCCAGCACCCCTTTAGGGGCCAGGGGGCAAGAGACCCAGTACTTC
TRBJ1-5	NA	TRBV28	NA	12	CASRDNNQPQHF	TGTGCCAGCAGGGACAACAATCAGCCCCAGCATTTT
TRBJ1-1	NA	TRBV14	few	13	CASSQVRNTEAFF	TGTGCCAGCAGCCAAGTCAGGAACACTGAAGCTTTCTTT
TRBJ1-3	NA	TRBV6-5	NA	15	CASRAPTVTGNTIYF	TGTGCCAGCAGGGCCCCGACAGTGACTGGAAACACCATATATTTT
TRBJ2-5	TRBD1	TRBV5-1	NA	15	CASSLIGRGQETQYF	TGCGCCAGCAGCCTCATCGGCAGGGGGCAGGAGACCCAGTACTTC
TRBJ2-1	TRBD1	TRBV2	NA	14	CASRPGGIYNEQFF	TGTGCCAGCAGGCCAGGGGGCATCTACAATGAGCAGTTCTTC
TRBJ2-3	NA	TRBV15	NA	17	CATSRDRHRRFSDTQYF	TGTGCCACCAGCAGAGACCGACATCGGAGGTTTTCAGATACGCAGTATTTT
TRBJ2-2	NA	TRBV29-1	NA	15	CSVASYEANTGELFF	TGCAGCGTTGCTTCATACGAGGCGAACACCGGGGAGCTGTTTTTT
TRBJ2-2	NA	TRBV7-9	NA	16	CASRGVGSRKAGELFF	TGTGCCAGCAGGGGGGTCGGGAGTCGGAAGGCCGGGGAGCTGTTTTTT
TRBJ2-7	NA	TRBV28	NA	12	CASSPQRYEQYF	TGTGCCAGCAGTCCTCAAAGATACGAGCAGTACTTC
TRBJ1-4	NA	TRBV28	NA	15	CASSFGGAVGEKLFF	TGTGCCAGCAGTTTTGGGGGGGCAGTAGGTGAAAAACTGTTTTTT
TRBJ2-7	TRBD2	TRBV25-1	NA	17	CASGEGGVAGALGEQYF	TGTGCCAGCGGCGAGGGGGGTGTAGCGGGAGCACTCGGCGAGCAGTACTTC